The 18 T cell receptor beta chains below were found in one sample sequenced in a study of shared clonotypes between healthy human individuals. The repertoire was sequenced with immunoSEQ multiplex PCR; TCRdb's copy has only in-frame clones and lacks some. Of 950,000 to 1,100,000 clones in the sample, around 75% were seen once. Sequenced: memory CD4+ T cells sorted from blood. Subset denoted: CD45RA-negative fraction. These receptors came from a man aged 18 to 29 in good health.

The CDR3 DNA follows: TGTGCCAGTAGTATAGTAGGGGGCACCGGGGAGCTGTTTTTT. Protein: CASSIVGGTGELFF. V is TRBV19 and J is TRBJ2-2, with D perhaps matching TRBD1 (6 bases). Trimming stripped 1 base from V and 4 bases from J, with 7 bases between. Per the germline V gene, CDR1 is LNHDA and CDR2 is SQIVND (reference sequence). CDR3 length: 14 amino acids. The whole variable domain, filled in from reference TRBV19 and TRBJ2-2, reads DGGITQSPKYLFRKEGQNVTLSCEQNLNHDAMYWYRQDPGQGLRLIYYSQIVNDFQKGDIAEGYSVSREKKESFPLTVTSAQKNPTAFYLCASSIVGGTGELFFGEGSRLTVL.

The sample holds a few counts of this clone. The J gene is TRBJ2-7, the V gene TRBV5-8; no reliable D call. Germline V gives CDR1 SGHTS, CDR2 YDEGEE. This CDR3 contains 11 residues. Trimming removed 4 bases at V and 3 bases at J, with 5 bases between. CDR3 sequence: CASSPIYEQYF. The CDR3 nucleotides read TGTGCCAGCAGCCCGATCTACGAGCAGTACTTC. The variable domain in full, completed from reference TRBV5-8 and TRBJ2-7, reads EAGVTQSPTHLIKTRGQQATLRCSPISGHTSVYWYQQALGLGLQFLLWYDEGEERNRGNFPPRFSGRQFPNYSSELNVNALELEDSALYLCASSPIYEQYFGPGTRLTVT.

The chain is built from TRBV10-2 and TRBJ2-7; TRBD2 matches 7 bases. Germline CDR1 is WSHSY and CDR2 is SAAADI. The CDR3 consists of 12 residues. Trimming cost V 7 bases and J 2 bases; bases outside gene matches: 2. The CDR3 sequence: CASMSGAYEQYF. CDR3 DNA: TGCGCCAGCATGAGCGGGGCCTACGAGCAGTACTTC.

The rearrangement joins TRBV5-1 to TRBJ2-7; 8 bases are a match to TRBD1. V shed 1 base, J shed 7 bases, and the junction held 7 bases outside the gene matches. Germline V gene data show CDR1 as SGHRS and CDR2 as YFSETQ. The CDR3 runs to 14 residues. The CDR3 loop reads CASSLRQGASEQYF. The DNA of the CDR3 is TGCGCCAGCAGCTTGAGGCAGGGGGCGAGTGAGCAGTACTTC. Supplemented by reference TRBV5-1 and TRBJ2-7, the full variable domain reads KAGVTQTPRYLIKTRGQQVTLSCSPISGHRSVSWYQQTPGQGLQFLFEYFSETQRNKGNFPGRFSGRQFSNSRSEMNVSTLELGDSALYLCASSLRQGASEQYFGPGTRLTVT.

J is TRBJ2-3 and V is TRBV27; 7 nucleotides align to TRBD2. This CDR3 is 19 amino acids long. V shed 5 bases, J shed 3 bases, and the junction held 20 bases outside the gene matches. Germline CDR1 is MNHEY and CDR2 is SMNVEV (reference sequence). DNA of the CDR3: TGTGCCAGCAGTCCATCCCTCCGGATCGGCGGGAGAGGGACAGATACGCAGTATTTT. This gives the protein CASSPSLRIGGRGTDTQYF.

This clone was picked up a small number of times. CDR3 residues: CASSGGRQGDYEQYF. The CDR3 bases are TGTGCCAGCAGTGGGGGCCGACAGGGGGACTACGAGCAGTACTTC. The chain uses TRBV6-1 and TRBJ2-7; 9 bases map to TRBD1. This CDR3 has 15 residues. With V trimmed by 4 bases and J by 3 bases, 7 bases remained unmatched. The germline CDR1 and CDR2 sequences are MNHNS and SASEGT.

Points on this clone: This sample also contains other DNA sequences that code for the same CDR3. The chain employs TRBV27 and TRBJ2-7, with 7 bases that match TRBD2. With 5 bases clipped from V and 7 bases from J, the junction kept 14 bases outside the gene matches. CDR3 length: 15 amino acids. Germline lookup yields CDR1 MNHEY and CDR2 SMNVEV (reference sequence). CDR3 DNA sequence: TGTGCCAGCAGTCCCCCCGGTTGGGGGGGGAGGGAGCAGTACTTC. Its translation is CASSPPGWGGREQYF.

The J gene is TRBJ1-2, the V gene TRBV5-4; D is undetermined. Germline V gene lookup returns CDR1 SGHNT and CDR2 YYREEE (reference sequence). The CDR3 is 15 residues long. Trimming took off 0 bases at V and 4 bases at J, with 13 bases between the two ends. The CDR3 here is CASSLGARDGYGYTF. CDR3 coding DNA: TGTGCCAGCAGCTTGGGGGCACGAGATGGCTATGGCTACACCTTC.

This clone occurred once. V usage is TRBV11-3 and J usage is TRBJ2-1; a weak D match, TRBD1 (5 bases). This CDR3 has 12 residues. V was clipped by 1 base and J by 11 bases, with 9 bases between them. From germline, CDR1 is SGHNT and CDR2 YENEEA. CDR3 sequence: CASSLGQSKQFF. For the CDR3, the DNA is TGTGCCAGCAGCTTAGGACAGAGTAAGCAGTTCTTC.

This clone was picked up a small number of times. The V and J genes are TRBV28 and TRBJ2-1; the match to TRBD1 covers 9 bases. The V and J ends lost 2 bases and 3 bases, in that order; junction bases with no gene match: 2. There are 15 residues in the CDR3. CDR1 is MDHEN and CDR2 is SYDVKM in the germline V gene. The chain's CDR3 is CASSLRTGVYNEQFF. In nucleotides, the CDR3 is TGTGCCAGCAGTTTAAGGACAGGGGTCTACAATGAGCAGTTCTTC. The full variable domain, in which reference TRBV28 and TRBJ2-1 provide the parts outside the CDR3, is DVKVTQSSRYLVKRTGEKVFLECVQDMDHENMFWYRQDPGLGLRLIYFSYDVKMKEKGDIPEGYSVSREKKERFSLILESASTNQTSMYLCASSLRTGVYNEQFFGPGTRLTVL.

The V gene is TRBV5-1, the J gene TRBJ1-1; TRBD1 matches at 7 bases. This CDR3 has 15 residues. Trimming took 6 bases from V and 0 from J; bases not matched to a gene: 8. CDR1 and CDR2 (germline): SGHRS, YFSETQ. The DNA of the CDR3 is TGCGCCAGCACCAGAGACAGGGCCATGAACACTGAAGCTTTCTTT. Protein sequence: CASTRDRAMNTEAFF.

J is TRBJ1-5 and V is TRBV30; D not certain. V shed 0 bases and J shed 5 bases, with 11 bases lying between them. Germline assignment: CDR1 GTSNPN and CDR2 SVGIG (reference sequence). The CDR3 runs to 14 residues. The CDR3: CAWSVGQFDQPQHF. The CDR3 bases are TGTGCCTGGAGTGTGGGTCAGTTCGATCAGCCCCAGCATTTT.

The J gene is TRBJ1-1, the V gene TRBV10-2; D is unresolved. With 3 bases removed from V and 1 base from J, the gap between germline ends came to 15 bases. The CDR3 has 16 residues. Looked up from germline, CDR1 is WSHSY and CDR2 is SAAADI. CDR3 DNA: TGCGCCAGCAGTGAAATCCCAGGCGCTGGGAACACTGAAGCTTTCTTT. Protein sequence: CASSEIPGAGNTEAFF.

V usage is TRBV5-6 and J usage is TRBJ2-6; D may be TRBD1 (5 bases). Between the trimmed V and J ends, which lost 4 bases and 0 bases, there was a span of 17 bases. The germline V gene has CDR1 SGHDT and CDR2 YYEEEE. The CDR3 spans 18 residues. The CDR3 sequence is CASSPLGKGSSGANVLTF. The CDR3 DNA reads as TGTGCCAGCAGCCCCCTAGGTAAGGGGTCCTCTGGGGCCAACGTCCTGACTTTC.

The chain uses TRBV15 and TRBJ2-3, with TRBD2 matching 11 bases. This CDR3 is built from 16 residues. V was pared by 3 bases and J by 2 bases, with 4 bases of the junction left unmatched. Germline lookup yields CDR1 LNHNV and CDR2 YYDKDF (reference sequence). This CDR3 is CATSSRLAGPTDTQYF. The CDR3 DNA reads TGTGCCACCAGCAGTAGACTAGCGGGGCCCACAGATACGCAGTATTTT.

To note about this clone: At the DNA level, this CDR3 is encoded by other sequences in the same sample as well. The V call is TRBV28, the J call TRBJ2-2; D unclear. The V end lost 3 bases, the J end lost 7 bases, and 6 bases lay between the germline ends. The CDR3 totals 12 residues. The germline V gene encodes CDR1 MDHEN and CDR2 SYDVKM. This CDR3 is CASSLRIGELFF. DNA of the CDR3: TGTGCCAGCAGTTTGAGGATCGGGGAGCTGTTTTTT.

Written as DNA, the CDR3 is TGCGCCAGCAGCTTGGAAAAGGGAGCTAACTATGGCTACACCTTC. The encoded protein is CASSLEKGANYGYTF. The rearrangement joins TRBV5-1 to TRBJ1-2; D gene unclear. The germline gives CDR1 SGHRS, CDR2 YFSETQ. V lost 0 bases and J 0 bases, leaving 9 bases between the germline ends. This CDR3 is 15 amino acids long.

As concerns this clone: The junction differs from germline at one of its ends, possibly a read error. V is TRBV29-1 and J is TRBJ2-5; no reliable D call. Germline CDR1 reads SQVTM; CDR2 reads ANQGSEA. The CDR3 consists of 14 residues. The CDR3 sequence: CSVEGLGPQETQYF. The CDR3 nucleotides read TGCAGCGTCGAAGGCTTGGGCCCGCAAGAGACCCAGTACTTC.